This TCR beta chain was observed in a study of T cell repertoires in cytomegalovirus infection. Overall study context: Matching HLA type and CMV infection were both indicated by public TCR beta signatures.

Findings of the study overall: CMV-specific HLA-C-restricted TCR beta clonotypes dominated the ex vivo response. Identification of carriers of CMV plus the relevant HLA was performed using cumulative public TCR beta family frequency.

Remarks on this clonotype: As yet, its antigen is unknown.

V was cut by 2 bases and J by 2 bases, with 13 bases left in between. The length of the CDR3 is 15 residues. Germline V lookup: CDR1 SEHNR, CDR2 FQNEAQ (reference sequence). MiXCR, run by TCRdb on the reads, gives a single entry per CDR3 protein. This repertoire shows 250,000 or so distinct CDR3 sequences, over 15% found once; its top ten account for less than 60%. The chain links TRBV7-9 to TRBJ2-7, with D unresolved. This TCR came from a human donor in good health (CMV status not recorded). Some clones in this sample may be carry-over from other donors' samples. The sequencing sample was made of CD8+ T cells from PBMCs. The CDR3 spells CASSLLDWQPYEQYF. CDR3 nucleotides: TGTGCCAGCAGCTTATTGGATTGGCAGCCCTACGAGCAGTACTTC.